A selection of T cell receptor beta chains follows, all from one sample in a study of blood T cell repertoires in COVID-19. TCRdb keeps only in-frame clones here, not all; method: immunoSEQ multiplex PCR. The data contain 200,000 to 250,000 clones, 75% to 90% of them singletons. Sequenced: PBMCs or T cells enriched from blood (not recorded which). These receptors came from a man aged 50-59 years who had been exposed to COVID-19. CDR3s include the opening cysteine and the closing phenylalanine or tryptophan. A D gene is named only where the DNA matches it firmly. A row's size may be missing; if present it is once, few, many or a size class.

j_call v_call d_call clone_size cdr3_aa cdr3_nt
TRBJ1-2 TRBV20-1 . . CSALFSYGYTF TGCAGTGCTCTCTTCTCCTATGGCTACACCTTC
TRBJ2-2 TRBV30 . once CAWSVKGGTGELFF TGTGCCTGGAGTGTTAAGGGGGGGACCGGGGAGCTGTTTTTT
TRBJ1-1 TRBV27 TRBD1 once CASSFGWTGRTEAFF TGTGCCAGCAGTTTCGGGTGGACAGGACGAACTGAAGCTTTCTTT
TRBJ2-7 TRBV6-5 TRBD1 . CASSAGTGKGYEQYF TGTGCCAGCAGCGCGGGGACAGGGAAGGGCTACGAGCAGTACTTC
TRBJ2-1 TRBV2 . once CASNTYPYNEQFF TGTGCCAGCAACACATACCCTTACAATGAGCAGTTCTTC
TRBJ1-2 TRBV11-1 TRBD1 once CASSLQGARGYTF TGTGCCAGCAGCTTACAGGGGGCGCGAGGCTACACCTTC
TRBJ2-1 TRBV2 TRBD1 . CASKLDRASSYNEQFF TGTGCCAGCAAATTAGACAGGGCCAGCTCCTACAATGAGCAGTTCTTC
TRBJ2-1 TRBV27 TRBD2 few CASSFASGVYNEQFF TGTGCCAGCAGTTTTGCTAGCGGGGTCTACAATGAGCAGTTCTTC
TRBJ1-5 TRBV9 TRBD1 . CASSFGQGGQPQHF TGTGCCAGCAGCTTTGGACAGGGAGGTCAGCCCCAGCATTTT
TRBJ1-2 TRBV23-1 . . CASSQFPQYGYTF TGCGCCAGCAGTCAGTTTCCCCAATATGGCTACACCTTC
TRBJ1-5 TRBV27 . . CASSSFAIRDTLAEQPQHF TGTGCCAGCAGTTCGTTTGCCATACGGGACACCTTAGCAGAACAGCCCCAGCATTTT
TRBJ2-3 TRBV24-1 TRBD2 . CATSEGTLAGGVPDTQYF TGTGCCACCAGTGAGGGCACCTTAGCGGGGGGGGTCCCAGATACGCAGTATTTT
TRBJ1-4 TRBV27 TRBD1 . CASSQRGGTGPEKLFF TGTGCCAGCAGTCAGAGGGGGGGGACAGGGCCTGAAAAACTGTTTTTT
TRBJ1-1 TRBV5-1 . once CASSIVGGYEEAFF TGCGCCAGCAGCATTGTCGGGGGATACGAAGAAGCTTTCTTT
TRBJ1-6 TRBV20-1 . . CSASSNRVDSPLHF TGCAGTGCTAGTTCAAACAGGGTCGATTCACCCCTCCACTTT
TRBJ2-3 TRBV13 . once CASSLWLRGPSTPYF TGTGCCAGCAGCTTATGGCTCAGGGGTCCCTCAACTCCGTATTTT
TRBJ1-2 TRBV19 TRBD1 . CASSSSWTGDYGYTF TGTGCCAGTAGTTCCTCCTGGACAGGGGACTATGGCTACACCTTC
TRBJ2-7 TRBV30 . . CAWRALTEQYF TGTGCCTGGAGGGCCCTCACCGAGCAGTACTTC
TRBJ1-2 TRBV11-3 TRBD1 . CASSDGSGGGYTF TGTGCCAGCAGCGACGGCTCAGGGGGCGGCTACACCTTC
TRBJ2-1 TRBV6-5 TRBD2 . CASNTGGSFYNEQFF TGTGCCAGCAACACGGGAGGGAGCTTCTACAATGAGCAGTTCTTC
TRBJ1-4 TRBV4-1 . . CASSQDRVTNEKLFF TGCGCCAGCAGCCAAGACAGGGTTACTAATGAAAAACTGTTTTTT
TRBJ2-6 TRBV24-1 . . CAIQGSGANVLTF TGTGCCATCCAGGGGTCTGGGGCCAACGTCCTGACTTTC
TRBJ2-3 TRBV5-5 . few CASSFFYGTGDYSSTDTQYF TGTGCCAGCAGCTTCTTCTACGGGACGGGAGATTACTCTAGCACAGATACGCAGTATTTT
TRBJ1-2 TRBV28 TRBD1 . CASSGGTVYGYTF TGTGCCAGCAGTGGGGGGACAGTTTATGGCTACACCTTC
TRBJ1-1 TRBV5-1 . . CASRPSPGNTEAFF TGCGCCAGCCGGCCCTCGCCGGGGAACACTGAAGCTTTCTTT
TRBJ1-2 TRBV11-1 . . CASSLTLPRGDGYTF TGTGCCAGCAGCTTAACGCTGCCCCGAGGAGATGGCTACACCTTC
TRBJ1-2 TRBV5-5 . . CASSLGRGIYGYTF TGTGCCAGCAGCTTGGGACGGGGAATTTATGGCTACACCTTC
TRBJ1-4 TRBV28 . . CASSFQGHSTNEKLFF TGTGCCAGCAGTTTTCAGGGGCACTCAACTAATGAAAAACTGTTTTTT
TRBJ1-3 TRBV7-9 TRBD1 . CASSSTGSGNTIYF TGTGCCAGCAGCTCGACAGGGTCTGGAAACACCATATATTTT
TRBJ1-6 TRBV5-1 TRBD1 . CASSFTQGAFNSPLHF TGCGCCAGCAGTTTTACACAGGGGGCCTTTAATTCACCCCTCCACTTT
TRBJ2-4 TRBV10-3 TRBD2 . CAISPGGVAKNIQYF TGTGCCATCAGCCCCGGGGGGGTGGCCAAAAACATTCAGTACTTC
TRBJ2-5 TRBV5-1 TRBD1 . CASSYGTGEETQYF TGCGCCAGCAGCTACGGGACAGGGGAAGAGACCCAGTACTTC
TRBJ1-2 TRBV3-1/TRBV3-2 . few CASSYDSYYGYTF TGTGCCAGCAGCTACGACAGTTACTATGGCTACACCTTC
TRBJ1-1 TRBV29-1 . . CSVASTGTEAFF TGCAGCGTTGCGTCCACGGGGACTGAAGCTTTCTTT